Listed below are T cell receptor beta chains from one sample, sequenced in a study of multiple sclerosis patients with progressive multifocal leukoencephalopathy. Repertoires were generated with immunoSEQ multiplex PCR, while TCRdb's copy carries only in-frame clones and drops some. The repertoire holds fewer than 40,000 clones, over 75% seen once, with less than 3.5% in the top ten. The sequences come from PBMCs, collected from a patient treated with natalizumab. Every receptor here comes from a human donor with progressive multifocal leukoencephalopathy. CDR3s include the opening cysteine and the closing phenylalanine or tryptophan. The D gene is left open where the match is weak. Some rows mark clone size as missing; the rest say once, few, many or name a class of expanded clone.

NA	TRBV4-3	TRBD2	TRBJ2-1	CASSQDKTSGRNEQFF	TGCGCCAGCAGCCAAGATAAGACTAGCGGGAGGAATGAGCAGTTCTTC
NA	TRBV5-1	TRBD2	TRBJ2-7	CASSLALAGGPNSYEQYF	TGCGCCAGCAGCTTGGCCCTAGCGGGAGGACCTAACTCCTACGAGCAGTACTTC
NA	TRBV4-1	TRBD1	TRBJ1-1	CASSQDFQGAATAFF	TGCGCCAGCAGCCAAGATTTCCAGGGGGCGGCTACGGCTTTCTTT
NA	TRBV4-3	NA	TRBJ1-4	CASSPRINEKLFF	TGCGCCAGCAGCCCACGGATAAATGAAAAACTGTTTTTT
NA	TRBV30	TRBD2	TRBJ2-3	CAWSVWWEGRDTQYF	TGTGCCTGGAGTGTATGGTGGGAGGGCCGGGATACGCAGTATTTT
NA	TRBV5-4	TRBD1	TRBJ1-3	CASRIQGAYTIYF	TGTGCCAGCAGGATTCAGGGGGCTTACACCATATATTTT
once	TRBV29-1	NA	TRBJ2-4	CSVEDRVGSQNIQYF	TGCAGCGTTGAAGATCGGGTAGGGTCCCAAAACATTCAGTACTTC
once	TRBV6-5	NA	TRBJ2-7	CASRAGQHEQYF	TGTGCCAGCAGAGCTGGACAACACGAGCAGTACTTC
NA	TRBV30	NA	TRBJ2-6	CAWSVRASGANVLTF	TGTGCCTGGAGTGTTAGGGCCTCTGGGGCCAACGTCCTGACTTTC
once	TRBV7-9	TRBD2	TRBJ2-1	CASSHRLAGGVNNEQFF	TGTGCCAGCAGCCACCGACTAGCGGGAGGGGTGAACAATGAGCAGTTCTTC
NA	TRBV5-4	NA	TRBJ2-3	CASSLKLGTDTQYF	TGTGCCAGCAGTCTAAAGCTGGGCACAGATACGCAGTATTTT
once	TRBV7-2	NA	TRBJ2-3	CASSTRTTPGGTDTQYF	TGTGCCAGCAGCACCAGGACTACCCCGGGAGGCACAGATACGCAGTATTTT
NA	TRBV9	TRBD2	TRBJ2-1	CASSVNLGLAGETYNEQFF	TGTGCCAGCAGCGTCAACCTGGGACTAGCGGGAGAAACCTACAATGAGCAGTTCTTC
NA	TRBV7-9	TRBD2	TRBJ2-3	CASSQGGAGGDTQYF	TGTGCCAGCAGCCAAGGGGGTGCGGGAGGAGATACGCAGTATTTT
NA	TRBV14	NA	TRBJ2-1	CASSKGLGEQFF	TGTGCCAGCAGCAAAGGGCTGGGCGAGCAGTTCTTC
NA	TRBV5-1	NA	TRBJ2-7	CASSLSSPSSYEQYF	TGCGCCAGCAGCTTGTCGAGTCCGAGCTCCTACGAGCAGTACTTC
NA	TRBV6-4	NA	TRBJ2-2	CASRPSGVETGELFF	TGTGCCAGCAGGCCCTCCGGGGTAGAGACCGGGGAGCTGTTTTTT
NA	TRBV18	NA	TRBJ2-7	CASSLQGGAGFEQYF	TGTGCCAGCTCACTTCAGGGGGGCGCGGGTTTCGAGCAGTACTTC